This T cell receptor (beta chain) was recorded in a study of blood T cell repertoires in COVID-19. As for the study in general: From the United States, Italy and Spain came samples of acute and convalescent COVID-19.

Study processing details: How many nucleated cells were present was estimated from reference gene primer amplification. Clones were read by immunoSEQ multiplex PCR, and TCRdb kept only the in-frame ones, dropping some. V and J calls and clone size are copied from that table; D and trimming were computed from the DNA. The sample comprises about 100,000 clones, around four fifths of which are singletons, and over 10% rests with the top ten. The receptor comes from a woman aged 70 to 79 with acute or convalescent COVID-19. Material: peripheral blood.

The CDR3, as DNA: TGTGCCAGCAGCACAAACAGGGATCAAGAGACCCAGTACTTC. It codes for CASSTNRDQETQYF. V gene TRBV7-8 combines with J gene TRBJ2-5, with TRBD1 as a possible D gene (6 bases). Trimming cost V 5 bases and J 2 bases, with 12 bases left between them. The CDR3 length is 14 residues. Germline V gene lookup returns CDR1 SGHVS and CDR2 FQNEAQ.